The 23 T cell receptor beta chains below were found in one sample sequenced in a study of lymphopenia after photon versus proton radiotherapy. Assay used: immunoSEQ multiplex PCR; TCRdb lists only in-frame clones, some missing. The sample shows 39,000 or so clones, around 90% of them seen only once. This specimen consisted of peripheral blood, obtained from a patient treated with photon-based radiotherapy. These receptors all stem from a man in his 60s with cholangiocarcinoma.

This rearrangement joins TRBV27 to TRBJ2-7; TRBD1 matches 9 bases. The germline V gene encodes CDR1 MNHEY and CDR2 SMNVEV (reference sequence). The V gene end was trimmed by 6 bases and the J gene end by 5 bases; junction bases not matched to a gene: 8. The CDR3 spans 14 residues. The CDR3 region is CASRRGTGYHEQYF. CDR3 coding DNA: TGTGCCAGCAGGAGGGGGACAGGGTATCACGAGCAGTACTTC.

This rearrangement joins TRBV28 to TRBJ2-7; 7 nucleotides agree with TRBD1. Per the germline V gene, CDR1 is MDHEN and CDR2 is SYDVKM. This CDR3 has 15 residues. With V trimmed by 3 bases and J by 1 base, 6 bases remained unmatched. CDR3 nucleotide sequence: TGTGCCAGCAGTTTGGAAGGGGGCAATTCCTACGAGCAGTACTTC. This gives the protein CASSLEGGNSYEQYF.

This rearrangement joins TRBV28 to TRBJ1-5; D is unclear. The V end was cut by 6 bases, the J end by 3 bases, with 6 bases between. This CDR3 is 12 amino acids long. Germline V CDR1 and CDR2: MDHEN, SYDVKM. The CDR3 sequence is CASSNINQPQHF. For the CDR3, the DNA is TGTGCCAGCAGCAACATCAATCAGCCCCAGCATTTT.

V gene TRBV5-1 combines with J gene TRBJ1-1; D is unclear. The V gene's germline CDR1 is SGHRS and CDR2 YFSETQ. The germline V and J ends were trimmed by 0 bases and 5 bases, with 5 bases remaining between them. The CDR3 runs 12 residues. CDR3 nucleotides: TGCGCCAGCAGCTTGGACGGAACTGAAGCTTTCTTT. Translation gives CASSLDGTEAFF.

This clone appeared a single time. The chain employs TRBV5-4 and TRBJ2-5, with D possibly matching TRBD1 (5 bases). Near its end, the DNA agrees better with TRBJ2-7, so the J call may be wrong. Germline V gene sequence: CDR1 SGHNT, CDR2 YYREEE (reference sequence). The length of the CDR3 is 15 residues. The CDR3 protein is CASSPQPNRPYEQYF. The CDR3 bases are TGTGCCAGCAGCCCACAACCGAACAGGCCCTACGAGCAGTACTTC.

The rearrangement uses TRBV28 and TRBJ2-7; TRBD2 aligns across 8 bases. Germline CDR1 MDHEN, CDR2 SYDVKM. This CDR3 comprises 14 residues. V gave up 7 bases and J gave up 6 bases; unmatched junction bases: 11. CDR3 nucleotide sequence: TGTGCCAGCATCGAGAATAGCGGGATAAGCGAGCAGTACTTC. Translating gives CASIENSGISEQYF.

The chain couples TRBV7-8 to TRBJ1-3; no definite D call. The CDR3 totals 15 residues. Trimming took off 0 bases at V and 1 base at J, with 7 bases between the two ends. Per germline, CDR1 SGHVS and CDR2 FQNEAQ. DNA of the CDR3: TGTGCCAGCAGCTTAGCAGGACCTTCTGGAAACACCATATATTTT. This codes for CASSLAGPSGNTIYF.

V gene TRBV11-2 combines with J gene TRBJ2-7; possible D gene TRBD1, 5 bases. V lost 1 base and J lost 2, with 12 bases in between. This CDR3 has 15 residues. Per the germline V gene, CDR1 is SGHAT and CDR2 is FQNNGV. The CDR3 loop reads CASSLADTYPYEQYF. The CDR3 DNA reads TGTGCCAGCAGCTTAGCGGACACCTACCCCTACGAGCAGTACTTC.

The chain is built from TRBV29-1 and TRBJ2-7; TRBD1 matches 11 bases. Losses at the gene ends were 4 bases for V and 7 bases for J; bases not matched to a gene: 6. The CDR3 runs to 13 residues. Looked up from germline, CDR1 is SQVTM and CDR2 is ANQGSEA. The CDR3 DNA is TGCAGCGTTGTCGGACAGGGGGCTCAGGAGCAGTACTTC. As protein: CSVVGQGAQEQYF.

The rearrangement joins TRBV7-2 to TRBJ2-5; TRBD2 matches 7 bases. V gave up 1 base and J gave up 4 bases; unmatched junction bases: 3. The CDR3 runs 14 residues. Germline-derived CDR1 and CDR2 are SGHTA and FQGNSA. CDR3 nucleotides: TGTGCCAGCAGCTTAGTCGCGGGGGTAGAGACCCAGTACTTC. Its protein product is CASSLVAGVETQYF.

This sequence joins TRBV5-1 and TRBJ2-3; the match to TRBD1 covers 8 bases. This CDR3 is built from 14 residues. The V and J ends lost 3 bases and 2 bases, in that order; junction bases with no gene match: 2. Germline CDR1 is SGHRS and CDR2 is YFSETQ. CDR3 nucleotides: TGCGCCAGCAGCTGGGGACAGGACACAGATACGCAGTATTTT. Amino acid sequence: CASSWGQDTDTQYF. The entire variable domain, with the rest obtained from reference TRBV5-1 and TRBJ2-3, is as follows: KAGVTQTPRYLIKTRGQQVTLSCSPISGHRSVSWYQQTPGQGLQFLFEYFSETQRNKGNFPGRFSGRQFSNSRSEMNVSTLELGDSALYLCASSWGQDTDTQYFGPGTRLTVL.

This chain joins TRBV28 and TRBJ2-2; 7 bases map to TRBD2. Germline V gives CDR1 MDHEN, CDR2 SYDVKM. The J segment lost 6 bases and the V segment lost 1 base, leaving 14 bases of the junction unmatched. There are 18 residues in the CDR3. CDR3 loop: CASSLFWSGLKGSGELFF. The CDR3 nucleotides are TGTGCCAGCAGTTTATTTTGGTCGGGACTAAAGGGGTCCGGGGAGCTGTTTTTT.

J is TRBJ2-5 and V is TRBV19, with 7 bases fitting TRBD1. This CDR3 comprises 15 residues. The germline V gene encodes CDR1 LNHDA and CDR2 SQIVND (reference sequence). Germline trimming cut 3 bases from V and 2 bases from J; bases unmatched to any gene: 6. Here the CDR3 reads CASSIRKGQQETQYF. The DNA of the CDR3 is TGTGCCAGTAGTATCCGAAAGGGACAGCAAGAGACCCAGTACTTC.

The rearrangement uses TRBV11-2 and TRBJ2-7; D remains ambiguous. The CDR3 length is 11 residues. The germline CDR1 and CDR2 sequences are SGHAT and FQNNGV. The V gene lost 0 bases and the J gene lost 6 bases, with 3 bases spanning the gap. The CDR3 DNA sequence: TGTGCCAGCAGCTTAGAACGCGAGCAGTACTTC. Protein sequence: CASSLEREQYF. The full variable domain, with the rest looked up from reference TRBV11-2 and TRBJ2-7, is EAGVAQSPRYKIIEKRQSVAFWCNPISGHATLYWYQQILGQGPKLLIQFQNNGVVDDSQLPKDRFSAERLKGVDSTLKIQPAKLEDSAVYLCASSLEREQYFGPGTRLTVT.

This clone was counted a single time. The V gene is TRBV5-1, the J gene TRBJ2-3; TRBD2 matches 11 bases. CDR3 size: 16 residues. Germline-derived CDR1 and CDR2 are SGHRS and YFSETQ. The V gene end was trimmed by 1 base and the J gene end by 6 bases; junction bases not matched to a gene: 7. In DNA form, the CDR3 reads TGCGCCAGCAGCTTGATAACTAGCGGGAGTTTGGATACGCAGTATTTT. Amino acids: CASSLITSGSLDTQYF.

V and J are TRBV7-2 and TRBJ2-3, with D possibly being TRBD1 (5 bases). V was clipped by 4 bases and J by 2 bases, with 10 bases between them. The germline gives CDR1 SGHTA, CDR2 FQGNSA. The CDR3 sequence is 14 residues long. The chain's CDR3 is CASSSRQSTDTQYF. The CDR3 region has the DNA TGTGCCAGCAGCTCCCGACAGTCCACAGATACGCAGTATTTT.

This chain uses TRBV4-2 with TRBJ1-6; D gene ambiguous. This CDR3 is 13 amino acids long. Looked up from germline, CDR1 is LGHNA and CDR2 is YNFKEQ. Deletions cut 0 bases from V and 5 bases from J, with 2 bases between. Written as DNA, the CDR3 is TGTGCCAGCAGCCAAGAAGATAATTCACCCCTCCACTTT. Amino acids: CASSQEDNSPLHF.

This clone was seen a single time. The rearrangement joins TRBV11-3 to TRBJ2-1; 12 bases agree with TRBD1. Germline loops: CDR1 SGHNT, CDR2 YENEEA. This CDR3 contains 19 residues. With V trimmed by 1 base and J by 2 bases, 9 bases remained unmatched. CDR3 region: CASSLAGQGARQPYNEQFF. The DNA of the CDR3 is TGTGCCAGCAGCTTAGCGGGACAGGGGGCGCGGCAGCCCTACAATGAGCAGTTCTTC.

The CDR3 is CASSLDSRATNEKLFF. CDR3 nucleotides: TGTGCCAGCAGCTTAGATAGCAGGGCAACTAATGAAAAACTGTTTTTT. The chain recombines TRBV11-2 with TRBJ1-4, with a tentative D call TRBD1 (5 bases). Germline V lookup: CDR1 SGHAT, CDR2 FQNNGV. The CDR3 consists of 16 residues. Trimming pared 0 bases from V and 0 bases from J, leaving 8 bases between.

This clone was seen more than once but under ten times. The chain couples TRBV6-5 to TRBJ2-7, with TRBD2 identical over 8 bases. Trimming cost V 6 bases and J 5 bases; bases outside gene matches: 9. There are 14 residues in the CDR3. CDR1 is MNHEY and CDR2 is SVGAGI in the germline V gene. The CDR3 is CASRSGGGRDEQYF. The CDR3 region has the DNA TGTGCCAGCAGGAGCGGGGGAGGGCGGGACGAGCAGTACTTC.

This chain links TRBV28 with TRBJ2-7; 9 nucleotides align to TRBD2. V shed 7 bases, J shed 4 bases, and the junction held 2 bases outside the gene matches. This CDR3 is built from 12 residues. CDR1 is MDHEN and CDR2 is SYDVKM in the germline V gene. As DNA, the CDR3 is TGTGCCAGCATGACTAGCGGATACGAGCAGTACTTC. Its protein is CASMTSGYEQYF.

The chain couples TRBV7-7 to TRBJ2-5, with 8 bases identical to TRBD2. Looked up from germline, CDR1 is SSHAT and CDR2 is FNYEAQ (reference sequence). The V segment lost 5 bases and the J segment 5 bases; nucleotides outside the gene matches: 10. The CDR3 is 15 residues long. The CDR3, as DNA: TGTGCCAGCAGCCTCGGGGGGGGCTATAGTGAGACCCAGTACTTC. Encoded protein: CASSLGGGYSETQYF. Variable domain in full (rest from reference TRBV7-7 and TRBJ2-5): GAGVSQSPRYKVTKRGQDVTLRCDPISSHATLYWYQQALGQGPEFLTYFNYEAQPDKSGLPSDRFSAERPEGSISTLTIQRTEQRDSAMYRCASSLGGGYSETQYFGPGTRLLVL.

The chain carries TRBV4-2 and TRBJ2-5, with 11 bases identical to TRBD1. Losses at the gene ends were 3 bases for V and 1 base for J; bases not matched to a gene: 10. CDR3 size: 18 residues. CDR1 and CDR2 from the germline V gene are LGHNA and YNFKEQ. CDR3 sequence reads: CASSHGSGQGVSQETQYF. The CDR3 DNA reads as TGTGCCAGCAGCCACGGATCGGGACAGGGGGTATCCCAAGAGACCCAGTACTTC.